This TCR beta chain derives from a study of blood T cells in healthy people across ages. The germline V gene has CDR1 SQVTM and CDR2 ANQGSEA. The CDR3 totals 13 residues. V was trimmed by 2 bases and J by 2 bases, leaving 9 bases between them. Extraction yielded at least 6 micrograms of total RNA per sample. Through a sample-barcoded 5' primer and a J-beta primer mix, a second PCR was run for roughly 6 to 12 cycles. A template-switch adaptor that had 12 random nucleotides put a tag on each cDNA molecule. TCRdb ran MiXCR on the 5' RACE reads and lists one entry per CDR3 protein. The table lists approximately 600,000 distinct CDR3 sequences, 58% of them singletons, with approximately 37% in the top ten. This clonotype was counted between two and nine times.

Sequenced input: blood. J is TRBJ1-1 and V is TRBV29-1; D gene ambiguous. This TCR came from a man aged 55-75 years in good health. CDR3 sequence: CSVEPGFNTEAFF. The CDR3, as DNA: TGCAGCGTTGAACCGGGGTTTAACACTGAAGCTTTCTTT. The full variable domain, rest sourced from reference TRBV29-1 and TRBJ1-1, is SAVISQKPSRDICQRGTSLTIQCQVDSQVTMMFWYRQQPGQSLTLIATANQGSEATYESGFVIDKFPISRPNLTFSTLTVSNMSPEDSSIYLCSVEPGFNTEAFFGQGTRLTVV.